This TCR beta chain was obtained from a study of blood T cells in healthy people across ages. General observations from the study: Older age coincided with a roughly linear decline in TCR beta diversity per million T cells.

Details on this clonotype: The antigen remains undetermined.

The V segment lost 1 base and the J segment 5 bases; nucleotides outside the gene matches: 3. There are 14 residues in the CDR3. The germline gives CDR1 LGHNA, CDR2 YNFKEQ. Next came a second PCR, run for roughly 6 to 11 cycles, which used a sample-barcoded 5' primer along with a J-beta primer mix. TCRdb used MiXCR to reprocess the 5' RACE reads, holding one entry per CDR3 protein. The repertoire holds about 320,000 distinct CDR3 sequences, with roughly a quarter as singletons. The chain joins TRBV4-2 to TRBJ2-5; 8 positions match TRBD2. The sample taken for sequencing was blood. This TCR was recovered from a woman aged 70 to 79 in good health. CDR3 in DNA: TGTGCCAGCAGCCAAGTTGAGCGGGAGGAGACCCAGTACTTC. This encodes CASSQVEREETQYF.